The 2 T cell receptor beta chains below were found in one sample sequenced in a study of T cells in Graves' hyperthyroidism and ophthalmopathy. The TCR beta CDR3 regions underwent amplification using RNA transcripts as the source. When the TCR CDR3 underwent first-round RT-PCR, the HTBI primer set was used. TCRdb re-called the multiplex PCR reads with MiXCR, one entry per CDR3 protein. The sample has hundreds of thousands of distinct CDR3 sequences; around 16% are singletons. Sequenced: blood. Source of these receptors: a woman between 18 and 29 years old with Graves' hyperthyroidism.

This clonotype was picked up many times. The rearrangement joins TRBV7-2 to TRBJ2-5, with 14 bases lining up with TRBD2. J was trimmed by 2 bases and V by 0 bases; bases with no gene match: 5. In germline, CDR1 is SGHTA, CDR2 FQGNSA. The CDR3 totals 18 residues. CDR3 DNA: TGTGCCAGCAGCTTAGCCGGACTAGCGGGAGGAGGACAAGAGACCCAGTACTTC. It yields the protein CASSLAGLAGGGQETQYF. The whole variable domain, remainder taken from reference TRBV7-2 and TRBJ2-5, is GAGVSQSPSNKVTEKGKDVELRCDPISGHTALYWYRQSLGQGLEFLIYFQGNSAPDKSGLPSDRFSAERTGGSVSTLTIQRTQQEDSAVYLCASSLAGLAGGGQETQYFGPGTRLLVL.

This clonotype was counted many times. V is TRBV28 and J is TRBJ2-1; 8 nucleotides line up with TRBD2. The germline V gene has CDR1 MDHEN and CDR2 SYDVKM. V shed 5 bases and J 4 bases; nucleotides not matched to a gene: 10. This CDR3 has 16 amino acids. The CDR3, as DNA: TGTGCCAGCAGTCCGCACGGGCGGGGGGATTACAATGAGCAGTTCTTC. Amino acid sequence: CASSPHGRGDYNEQFF.